One sample yielded the 27 T cell receptor beta chains listed below, sequenced in a study of cytomegalovirus exposure and HLA in healthy donors (dated by TCRdb to between 2016 and 2019). Libraries were constructed by the immunoSEQ multiplex PCR assay. For the multiplex PCR, a mixture combining 60 forward primers for TCR Vbeta segments and 13 reverse primers for TCR Jbeta segments was used. Here the immuneACCESS table is served through TCRdb, limited to in-frame sequences with V and J called. Missing clones are a known gap in these copies; in checked studies unresolved V genes cover under half, and the rest lacks a known reason. In all, the sample holds roughly 120,000 clones, and 63% of those were seen once. 8% to 10% of the sample rests with the top ten. Sequences were obtained from PBMCs. These receptor sequences come from a man aged 35 to 55 in good health and CMV-seropositive.

This clone was observed a single time. The chain links TRBV10-3 to TRBJ2-7, with 10 bases aligning to TRBD1. Germline CDR1 is ENHRY and CDR2 is SYGVKD. The trim removed 7 bases at V and 5 bases at J, leaving 11 bases unmatched. This CDR3 has 15 residues. Written as DNA, the CDR3 is TGTGCCATCACCTCCGGACAGGGGGTCATGGACGAGCAGTACTTC. Translation gives CAITSGQGVMDEQYF.

This clone was picked up a small number of times. J is TRBJ2-3 and V is TRBV19; 7 positions match TRBD1. Germline lookup yields CDR1 LNHDA and CDR2 SQIVND (reference sequence). CDR3 length equals 16 residues. V trimming: 3 bases; J trimming: 4 bases; junction bases outside the gene matches: 10. The CDR3 sequence is CASSILEGARPDTQYF. CDR3 nucleotides: TGTGCCAGTAGTATCTTAGAGGGGGCGCGACCAGATACGCAGTATTTT. The variable domain in full, completed from reference TRBV19 and TRBJ2-3, reads DGGITQSPKYLFRKEGQNVTLSCEQNLNHDAMYWYRQDPGQGLRLIYYSQIVNDFQKGDIAEGYSVSREKKESFPLTVTSAQKNPTAFYLCASSILEGARPDTQYFGPGTRLTVL.

The chain has TRBV18 and TRBJ2-7; D not resolved. This CDR3 comprises 13 residues. The V gene lost 2 bases and the J gene lost 3 bases, with 8 bases spanning the gap. CDR1 KGHSH and CDR2 LQKENI come from the germline V gene. CDR3 residues: CASSPSQIYEQYF. CDR3 DNA: TGTGCCAGCTCACCATCACAGATCTACGAGCAGTACTTC.

This clone was seen a handful of times. The chain combines TRBV7-8 with TRBJ2-7; 11 positions agree with TRBD2. The length of the CDR3 is 17 residues. V shed 1 base, J shed 5 bases, and the junction held 10 bases outside the gene matches. Germline loops: CDR1 SGHVS, CDR2 FQNEAQ. The CDR3 protein is CASSLGETSGSWNEQYF. Here the CDR3 DNA reads TGTGCCAGCAGCTTAGGGGAAACTAGCGGGAGTTGGAACGAGCAGTACTTC.

This clone was recorded once. V is TRBV5-1 and J is TRBJ1-2; 7 bases map to TRBD1. CDR3 length: 16 amino acids. With V trimmed by 4 bases and J by 1 base, 10 bases remained unmatched. The germline gives CDR1 SGHRS, CDR2 YFSETQ. The CDR3 protein is CASSTQTGILNYGYTF. The CDR3, as DNA: TGCGCCAGCAGCACCCAGACAGGGATCCTTAACTATGGCTACACCTTC.

This clone was seen only a few times. This sequence joins TRBV5-1 and TRBJ1-1; the D is unclear. V was pared by 4 bases and J by 1 base, with 11 bases between. This CDR3 spans 14 amino acids. The germline V gene has CDR1 SGHRS and CDR2 YFSETQ. CDR3: CASSPATANTEAFF. The CDR3, as DNA: TGCGCCAGCAGCCCGGCAACAGCGAACACTGAAGCTTTCTTT.

The V gene is TRBV4-1, the J gene TRBJ1-3, with D possibly TRBD1 on 5 matching bases. Trimming removed 4 bases from V and 2 bases from J, with 21 bases in between. This CDR3 is built from 18 residues. CDR1 and CDR2 (germline): MGHRA, YSYEKL. CDR3 DNA sequence: TGCGCCAGCAGCCTGGGACTGCCCTTCCAGAATGCTGGAAACACCATATATTTT. Its protein product is CASSLGLPFQNAGNTIYF.

The CDR3 sequence is CASRASGSSYNEQFF. The CDR3 coding sequence is TGTGCCAGCAGGGCCAGCGGGAGCTCCTACAATGAGCAGTTCTTC. This rearrangement joins TRBV6-1 to TRBJ2-1; 8 bases agree with TRBD2. Germline V CDR1 and CDR2: MNHNS, SASEGT. V was pared by 6 bases and J by 0 bases, with 4 bases of the junction left unmatched. The length of the CDR3 is 15 residues.

This chain links TRBV5-1 with TRBJ2-1; maybe TRBD2 (5 bases). The length of the CDR3 is 14 residues. Trimming shortened V by 2 bases and J by 4 bases, and 10 bases separated the two germline ends. Germline-derived CDR1 and CDR2 are SGHRS and YFSETQ. The CDR3 loop reads CASSFGDTYNEQFF. The CDR3 DNA sequence: TGCGCCAGCAGCTTCGGGGATACGTACAATGAGCAGTTCTTC.

The gene calls are TRBV6-1 and TRBJ2-7; 8 positions match TRBD2. Unmatched junction bases numbered 4, after V lost 2 bases and J lost 1 base. Germline V lookup: CDR1 MNHNS, CDR2 SASEGT. The CDR3 covers 15 residues. This chain's CDR3 is CASSESGGESYEQYF. The CDR3 coding sequence is TGTGCCAGCAGTGAAAGCGGGGGTGAGTCCTACGAGCAGTACTTC.

This clone was counted a few times. The rearrangement uses TRBV27 and TRBJ2-3; 7 bases agree with TRBD2. This CDR3 region has 13 residues. J was trimmed by 6 bases and V by 8 bases; bases with no gene match: 8. Germline CDR1 reads MNHEY; CDR2 reads SMNVEV (reference sequence). CDR3 amino acids: CASWGGLGDTQYF. CDR3 coding DNA: TGTGCCAGCTGGGGGGGGTTGGGTGATACGCAGTATTTT.

The chain uses TRBV5-1 and TRBJ2-1; 14 nucleotides line up with TRBD2. The germline V gene has CDR1 SGHRS and CDR2 YFSETQ. V lost 4 bases and J lost 8; bases outside the gene matches: 5. The CDR3 totals 15 residues. The CDR3 region has the DNA TGCGCCAGCAGCGTGACTAGCGGGGGGGCACATGAGCAGTTCTTC. Encoded protein: CASSVTSGGAHEQFF.

This rearrangement joins TRBV28 to TRBJ1-1, with D possibly being TRBD1 (6 bases). This CDR3 is built from 16 residues. From germline, CDR1 is MDHEN and CDR2 SYDVKM. Trimming took off 5 bases at V and 5 bases at J, with 21 bases between the two ends. The CDR3 DNA sequence: TGTGCCAGCAGTCCCGCCCCACAGGGTTTAGTAACTGAAGCTTTCTTT. This encodes CASSPAPQGLVTEAFF.

There are many counts of this clone. The chain joins TRBV25-1 to TRBJ1-6; D gene ambiguous. Germline CDR1 reads MGHDK; CDR2 reads SYGVNS. CDR3 size: 14 residues. Trimming took off 3 bases at V and 8 bases at J, with 11 bases between the two ends. The CDR3 loop is CASSDGRDHSPLHF. The CDR3 DNA sequence: TGTGCCAGCAGTGATGGGAGGGATCATTCACCCCTCCACTTT.

This clone has just a few counts. J is TRBJ1-2 and V is TRBV5-1, with TRBD1 identical over 9 bases. The CDR3 is made up of 16 amino acids. The germline V gene encodes CDR1 SGHRS and CDR2 YFSETQ. Unmatched junction bases numbered 12, after V lost 3 bases and J lost 6 bases. DNA for the CDR3: TGCGCCAGCAGCTCATCGGACAGGGGAAGGTTTAATGGCTACACCTTC. Translating gives CASSSSDRGRFNGYTF.

This clone was detected only a few times. The chain employs TRBV7-2 and TRBJ2-2; 7 nucleotides align to TRBD2. CDR1 is SGHTA and CDR2 is FQGNSA in the germline V gene. The CDR3 totals 16 residues. Trimming at V came to 10 bases and at J to 0 bases, leaving 11 bases not matched to a gene. The CDR3 sequence: CAIALGDYPNTGELFF. CDR3 bases: TGTGCCATCGCCTTAGGGGACTACCCGAACACCGGGGAGCTGTTTTTT.

The V gene is TRBV20-1, the J gene TRBJ2-1, with a possible D match to TRBD1 (5 bases). Germline loops: CDR1 DFQATT, CDR2 SNEGSKA (reference sequence). Trimming removed 5 bases at V and 8 bases at J, with 10 bases between. CDR3 length: 11 residues. The CDR3 region has the DNA TGCAGTGCTCCAGGGTCCCATGAGCAGTTCTTC. Translated: CSAPGSHEQFF.

The table lists this clone with a count of one. The gene calls are TRBV12-5 and TRBJ2-5; TRBD2 matches at 7 bases. CDR1 and CDR2 (germline): LGHNT, FRNRAP. Trimming removed 2 bases from V and 5 bases from J; junction bases left unmatched: 11. The CDR3 spans 16 residues. The CDR3 nucleotides are TGTGCTAGTGGTTTGAATGGCGGGGGAGCTGGGGAGACCCAGTACTTC. Translating it yields CASGLNGGGAGETQYF.

The V and J genes are TRBV7-2 and TRBJ1-1, with 7 nucleotides matching TRBD1. J lost 0 bases, V lost 4 bases, and 2 bases had no gene match. CDR3 length equals 14 residues. Germline assignment: CDR1 SGHTA and CDR2 FQGNSA. The DNA of the CDR3 is TGTGCCAGCAGCTGGGGACAGTTGAACACTGAAGCTTTCTTT. It codes for CASSWGQLNTEAFF.

V and J are TRBV12-2 and TRBJ2-1; the table's D call, TRBD2, has no DNA check behind it. TRBV12-2 is described as a pseudogene. CDR3 length: 18 residues. The CDR3 nucleotides read TGTGCAAGTCGCTTAGGGTACTACCCCTCGAGCTCCTACAATGAGCAGTTCTTC. Translating it yields CASRLGYYPSSSYNEQFF.

The V call is TRBV2, the J call TRBJ2-7, with 9 bases lining up with TRBD1. The CDR3 length is 14 residues. The V and J ends lost 6 bases and 2 bases, in that order; junction bases with no gene match: 5. In germline, CDR1 is SNHLY, CDR2 FYNNEI. This chain's CDR3 is CASRAGTGPYEQYF. CDR3 nucleotides: TGTGCCAGCAGGGCCGGGACAGGGCCCTACGAGCAGTACTTC.

The chain joins TRBV19 to TRBJ2-7, with D unresolved. The CDR3 consists of 14 residues. V was trimmed by 4 bases and J by 0 bases, leaving 10 bases between them. Germline V CDR1 and CDR2: LNHDA, SQIVND (reference sequence). The CDR3 nucleotides are TGTGCCAGTAGTACACAGACGAGCTCCTACGAGCAGTACTTC. Protein: CASSTQTSSYEQYF.

The genes are TRBV14 and TRBJ1-3; 7 bases align to TRBD1. With V trimmed by 4 bases and J by 0 bases, 9 bases remained unmatched. Germline loops: CDR1 SGHDN, CDR2 FVKESK. The CDR3 runs 17 residues. The CDR3 bases are TGTGCCAGCAGCCGCCACAGGGGACTTCCCTCTGGAAACACCATATATTTT. Translating gives CASSRHRGLPSGNTIYF.

This clone came up a few times. The CDR3 DNA reads as TGTGCCAGCAGTGTAATAAGCGGGAGAAACGAGCAGTACTTC. This sequence encodes CASSVISGRNEQYF. The chain recombines TRBV2 with TRBJ2-7; 8 bases match TRBD2. CDR1 and CDR2 (germline): SNHLY, FYNNEI. V gave up 4 bases and J gave up 5 bases; unmatched junction bases: 7. The CDR3 extends over 14 amino acids.

The CDR3 DNA is TGTGCCAGCAGCTTTTTGAAACTAGCGGGGACAGATACGCAGTATTTT. It is translated as CASSFLKLAGTDTQYF. The genes are TRBV7-9 and TRBJ2-3; 10 bases are shared with TRBD2. The CDR3 totals 16 residues. The V gene's germline CDR1 is SEHNR and CDR2 FQNEAQ (reference sequence). V dropped 3 bases and J dropped 3; count of bases not matched to a gene: 6.

The gene calls are TRBV18 and TRBJ2-7, with a weak D call TRBD2 (7 bases). This CDR3 is built from 16 residues. V was trimmed by 8 bases and J by 1 base, leaving 21 bases between them. Germline values: CDR1 KGHSH, CDR2 LQKENI. The CDR3 bases are TGTGCCAGCACAATGACAGGCGGGGGTGAGTCCTACGAGCAGTACTTC. Translation: CASTMTGGGESYEQYF.

In its sample, this clone was seen a few times. The chain joins TRBV21-1 to TRBJ2-7; the table's D call, TRBD2, has no DNA check behind it. TRBV21-1 is labeled a pseudogene. This CDR3 has 15 amino acids. The CDR3 coding sequence is TGTGCCAGCAACCCTAGCGGGTCAAAAGGGAACGAGCAGTACTTC. Encoded protein: CASNPSGSKGNEQYF.